This TCR beta chain appears in the sequencing data of a study of T cells in Graves' hyperthyroidism and ophthalmopathy. This clonotype was observed a handful of times. Authors of the study amplified TCR beta CDR3 regions from RNA transcripts. First-round RT-PCR with HTBI primers amplified the TCR CDR3 region. TCRdb re-analysed the multiplex PCR reads in MiXCR, keeping a single row per CDR3 protein. The sample has 540,000 or so distinct CDR3 sequences, about 45% seen once. Germline CDR1 reads WNHNN; CDR2 reads SYGVQD (reference sequence). CDR3 length: 13 amino acids. Trimming removed 6 bases from V and 1 base from J, with 9 bases in between.

Material for sequencing was peripheral blood or thyroid tissue (not recorded which). The chain couples TRBV10-1 to TRBJ1-1; a possible D gene is TRBD1 (6 bases). The receptor's source is an adult woman with Graves' disease, either hyperthyroidism or ophthalmopathy (not recorded which). The CDR3 loop reads CASSAGANTEAFF. The CDR3 nucleotides are TGCGCCAGCAGCGCAGGGGCGAACACTGAAGCTTTCTTT.